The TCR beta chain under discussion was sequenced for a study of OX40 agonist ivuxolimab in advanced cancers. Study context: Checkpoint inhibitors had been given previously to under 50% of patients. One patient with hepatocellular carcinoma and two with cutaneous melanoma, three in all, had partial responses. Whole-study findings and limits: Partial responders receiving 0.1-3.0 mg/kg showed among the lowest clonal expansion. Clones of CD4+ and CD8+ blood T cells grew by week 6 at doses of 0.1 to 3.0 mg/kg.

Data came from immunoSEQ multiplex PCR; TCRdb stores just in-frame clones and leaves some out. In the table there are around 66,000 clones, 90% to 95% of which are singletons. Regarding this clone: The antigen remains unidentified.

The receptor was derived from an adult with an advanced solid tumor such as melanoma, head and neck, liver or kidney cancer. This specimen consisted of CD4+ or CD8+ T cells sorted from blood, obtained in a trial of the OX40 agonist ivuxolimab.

DNA for the CDR3: TGTGCCAGCAGCTTAGAGTCCAAACTTGGGTGGAATGGAGATACGCAGTATTTT. Its protein product is CASSLESKLGWNGDTQYF. This sequence joins TRBV7-8 and TRBJ2-3; D unclear. Trimming took 1 base from V and 5 from J, leaving 22 bases between them. CDR1 and CDR2 from the germline V gene are SGHVS and FQNEAQ. The CDR3 is 18 residues long.